What follows describes a single TCR beta chain. The data belong to a study of PD-L1 blockade in urothelial cancer. Spiking each PCR with synthetic TCR analog templates was performed. Assay used: immunoSEQ multiplex PCR; TCRdb lists only in-frame clones, some missing. The profile shows roughly 52,000 clones, 60% to 85% of them singletons. CDR3 size: 15 residues. Germline CDR1 is MDHEN and CDR2 is SYDVKM. The trim removed 5 bases at V and 3 bases at J, leaving 5 bases unmatched. Time point here: pretreatment peripheral blood. The patients had locally advanced or metastatic urothelial carcinoma. V gene TRBV28 combines with J gene TRBJ2-7; TRBD2 agrees at 12 bases. The starting material was PBMCs, obtained around atezolizumab (anti-PD-L1) treatment. The receptor comes from a man between 65 and 85 years old with urothelial cancer. CDR3 nucleotides: TGTGCCAGCAGTGAGACTAGCGGGAGACTCTACGAGCAGTACTTC. It codes for CASSETSGRLYEQYF.